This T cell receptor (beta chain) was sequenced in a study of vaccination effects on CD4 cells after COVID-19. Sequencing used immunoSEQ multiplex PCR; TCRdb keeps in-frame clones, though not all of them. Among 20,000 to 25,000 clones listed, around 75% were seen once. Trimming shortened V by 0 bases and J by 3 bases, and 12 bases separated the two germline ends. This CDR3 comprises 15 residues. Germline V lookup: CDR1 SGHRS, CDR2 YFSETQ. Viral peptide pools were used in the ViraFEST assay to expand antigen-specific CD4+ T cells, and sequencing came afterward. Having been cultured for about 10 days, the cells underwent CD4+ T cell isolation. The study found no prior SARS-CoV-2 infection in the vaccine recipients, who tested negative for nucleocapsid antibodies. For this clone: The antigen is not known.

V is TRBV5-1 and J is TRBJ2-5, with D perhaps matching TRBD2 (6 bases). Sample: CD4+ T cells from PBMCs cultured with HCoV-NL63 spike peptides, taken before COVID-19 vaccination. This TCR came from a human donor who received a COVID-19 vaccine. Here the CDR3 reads CASSLGWRGEETQYF. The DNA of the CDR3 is TGCGCCAGCAGCTTGGGGTGGAGGGGAGAAGAGACCCAGTACTTC.